This is a list of T cell receptor beta chains from one sample in a study of spatial heterogeneity in lung cancer. Each CDR3 protein gets one entry after TCRdb re-called the 5' RACE reads with MiXCR. The table shows about 9,300 distinct CDR3 sequences, with about 5.9% occurring only once. The sequences come from lung tumor tissue, collected at surgery. These receptors originate from a male donor with early-stage non-small cell lung cancer. Both conserved end residues are part of each CDR3. Each record gives: V gene, D gene, J gene, clone size, CDR3 protein, CDR3 DNA. The D gene is left open where the match is weak. Rows may omit the clone size; those that give it use once, few, many or a size class.

v_call: TRBV10-1
d_call: -
j_call: TRBJ1-1
clone_size: many
cdr3_aa: CASSGISGEAFF
cdr3_nt: TGCGCCAGCAGTGGGATTAGCGGTGAAGCTTTCTTT

v_call: TRBV7-2
d_call: -
j_call: TRBJ2-5
clone_size: many
cdr3_aa: CASSLTGAGGTQYF
cdr3_nt: TGTGCCAGCAGCTTAACGGGGGCCGGCGGGACCCAGTACTTC

v_call: TRBV7-9
d_call: -
j_call: TRBJ1-4
clone_size: many
cdr3_aa: CASSLDPGANEKLFF
cdr3_nt: TGTGCCAGCAGCTTAGATCCAGGGGCTAATGAAAAACTGTTTTTT

v_call: TRBV20-1
d_call: -
j_call: TRBJ2-7
clone_size: many
cdr3_aa: CSADGPGAYEQYF
cdr3_nt: TGCAGTGCTGACGGGCCAGGCGCCTACGAGCAGTACTTC

v_call: TRBV5-4
d_call: TRBD1
j_call: TRBJ1-1
clone_size: many
cdr3_aa: CASSPGTGLQNTEAFF
cdr3_nt: TGTGCCAGCAGCCCCGGGACAGGGCTCCAAAACACTGAAGCTTTCTTT

v_call: TRBV3-1
d_call: -
j_call: TRBJ2-2
clone_size: few
cdr3_aa: CASSQRLTNTGELFF
cdr3_nt: TGTGCCAGCAGCCAGCGGCTGACGAACACCGGGGAGCTGTTTTTT

v_call: TRBV10-3
d_call: -
j_call: TRBJ2-2
clone_size: many
cdr3_aa: CATRTAANTGELFF
cdr3_nt: TGTGCCACCCGGACGGCAGCGAACACCGGGGAGCTGTTTTTT

v_call: TRBV14
d_call: -
j_call: TRBJ1-6
clone_size: many
cdr3_aa: CASSQGRENSPLHF
cdr3_nt: TGTGCCAGCAGCCAAGGCAGGGAAAATTCACCCCTCCACTTT

v_call: TRBV12-3/TRBV12-4
d_call: -
j_call: TRBJ1-4
clone_size: -
cdr3_aa: CASSLQGPREKLFF
cdr3_nt: TGTGCCAGCAGTTTACAGGGGCCACGGGAAAAACTGTTTTTT

v_call: TRBV11-2
d_call: -
j_call: TRBJ2-4
clone_size: many
cdr3_aa: CASSLAGGAKNIQYF
cdr3_nt: TGTGCCAGCAGCTTAGCTGGGGGGGCGAAAAACATTCAGTACTTC

v_call: TRBV27
d_call: -
j_call: TRBJ2-4
clone_size: few
cdr3_aa: CASSPLLDNKNIQYF
cdr3_nt: TGTGCCAGCAGTCCTTTGCTGGATAACAAAAACATTCAGTACTTC

v_call: TRBV7-2
d_call: TRBD2
j_call: TRBJ2-3
clone_size: few
cdr3_aa: CASSRQTSGSTGDTQYF
cdr3_nt: TGTGCCAGCAGCCGCCAGACTAGCGGGTCAACCGGGGATACGCAGTATTTT

v_call: TRBV4-3
d_call: -
j_call: TRBJ2-2
clone_size: -
cdr3_aa: CASSQEVRGNTGELFF
cdr3_nt: TGCGCCAGCAGCCAAGAGGTTAGGGGAAACACCGGGGAGCTGTTTTTT

v_call: TRBV19
d_call: TRBD1
j_call: TRBJ1-4
clone_size: many
cdr3_aa: CATAGQVIPIRGEKLFF
cdr3_nt: TGTGCCACCGCGGGACAGGTGATTCCTATAAGGGGTGAAAAACTGTTTTTT

v_call: TRBV2
d_call: -
j_call: TRBJ1-4
clone_size: many
cdr3_aa: CASIRGGEKLFF
cdr3_nt: TGTGCCAGCATTCGAGGGGGTGAAAAACTGTTTTTT

v_call: TRBV20-1
d_call: -
j_call: TRBJ1-3
clone_size: -
cdr3_aa: CSARDRQGHTIYF
cdr3_nt: TGCAGTGCTAGAGATCGGCAGGGACACACCATATATTTT

v_call: TRBV24-1
d_call: TRBD1
j_call: TRBJ2-3
clone_size: many
cdr3_aa: CATSDEDRGKADTQYF
cdr3_nt: TGTGCCACCAGTGATGAGGACAGGGGGAAGGCAGATACGCAGTATTTT

v_call: TRBV11-3
d_call: -
j_call: TRBJ2-7
clone_size: -
cdr3_aa: CASSLTLSYEQYF
cdr3_nt: TGTGCCAGCAGCCTAACCCTCTCCTACGAGCAGTACTTC

v_call: TRBV7-3
d_call: TRBD1
j_call: TRBJ2-5
clone_size: -
cdr3_aa: CASSFLQGETQYF
cdr3_nt: TGTGCCAGCAGCTTCCTACAGGGGGAGACCCAGTACTTC

v_call: TRBV20-1
d_call: -
j_call: TRBJ1-1
clone_size: many
cdr3_aa: CSAFTTEINTEAFF
cdr3_nt: TGCAGTGCTTTTACTACAGAAATTAACACTGAAGCTTTCTTT

v_call: TRBV6-2/TRBV6-3
d_call: TRBD1
j_call: TRBJ1-6
clone_size: many
cdr3_aa: CASSYDRDRVNFYNSPLHF
cdr3_nt: TGTGCCAGCAGTTACGACCGGGACAGGGTGAATTTCTATAATTCACCCCTCCACTTT

v_call: TRBV5-6
d_call: -
j_call: TRBJ2-1
clone_size: few
cdr3_aa: CASSLGGWTANEQFF
cdr3_nt: TGTGCCAGCAGCTTGGGAGGCTGGACTGCCAATGAGCAGTTCTTC

v_call: TRBV6-1
d_call: -
j_call: TRBJ1-5
clone_size: many
cdr3_aa: CASSRDTASISNQPQHF
cdr3_nt: TGTGCCAGCAGCCGGGACACCGCCTCTATAAGCAATCAGCCCCAGCATTTT

v_call: TRBV7-8
d_call: -
j_call: TRBJ1-5
clone_size: many
cdr3_aa: CASSLGGGDPSNQPQHF
cdr3_nt: TGTGCCAGCAGCTTAGGAGGAGGGGATCCAAGCAATCAGCCCCAGCATTTT

v_call: TRBV30
d_call: -
j_call: TRBJ1-1
clone_size: -
cdr3_aa: CGSQKNTEAFF
cdr3_nt: TGTGGGAGCCAAAAGAACACTGAAGCTTTCTTT

v_call: TRBV20-1
d_call: TRBD2
j_call: TRBJ2-7
clone_size: -
cdr3_aa: CSARAMGGAYEQYF
cdr3_nt: TGCAGTGCTAGAGCCATGGGGGGGGCCTACGAGCAGTACTTC

v_call: TRBV4-2
d_call: -
j_call: TRBJ2-7
clone_size: few
cdr3_aa: CASSLEVGVTSSYEQYF
cdr3_nt: TGTGCCAGCAGCCTTGAAGTTGGGGTTACAAGCTCCTACGAGCAGTACTTC

v_call: TRBV4-3
d_call: TRBD2
j_call: TRBJ2-7
clone_size: -
cdr3_aa: CASSQDWGEGAAYEQYF
cdr3_nt: TGCGCCAGCAGCCAAGATTGGGGGGAGGGAGCGGCCTACGAGCAGTACTTC

v_call: TRBV4-1
d_call: -
j_call: TRBJ2-3
clone_size: many
cdr3_aa: CASSQVARGNTDTQYF
cdr3_nt: TGCGCCAGCAGCCAAGTTGCGCGGGGAAACACAGATACGCAGTATTTT

v_call: TRBV7-2
d_call: -
j_call: TRBJ2-5
clone_size: medium-sized
cdr3_aa: CASSFLTGQETQYF
cdr3_nt: TGTGCCAGCAGCTTTTTGACAGGACAAGAGACCCAGTACTTC

v_call: TRBV7-9
d_call: TRBD1
j_call: TRBJ1-1
clone_size: medium-sized
cdr3_aa: CASSLGGTGPEAFF
cdr3_nt: TGTGCCAGCAGCTTAGGGGGGACAGGGCCTGAAGCTTTCTTT

v_call: TRBV29-1
d_call: TRBD1
j_call: TRBJ2-3
clone_size: -
cdr3_aa: CSVGQGATDTQYF
cdr3_nt: TGCAGCGTTGGACAGGGGGCGACAGATACGCAGTATTTT

v_call: TRBV4-2
d_call: -
j_call: TRBJ2-7
clone_size: many
cdr3_aa: CASSQEGGGQIYEQYF
cdr3_nt: TGTGCCAGCAGCCAAGAAGGAGGTGGCCAGATCTACGAGCAGTACTTC

v_call: TRBV7-3
d_call: TRBD2
j_call: TRBJ2-2
clone_size: many
cdr3_aa: CASSPTGTRRGTGELFF
cdr3_nt: TGTGCCAGCAGCCCCACCGGGACTAGGAGAGGAACCGGGGAGCTGTTTTTT

v_call: TRBV5-1
d_call: TRBD1
j_call: TRBJ1-5
clone_size: many
cdr3_aa: CASSTQGGINQPQHF
cdr3_nt: TGCGCCAGCAGCACCCAGGGGGGGATCAATCAGCCCCAGCATTTT

v_call: TRBV7-6
d_call: TRBD1
j_call: TRBJ2-7
clone_size: many
cdr3_aa: CASSSQGQGWSYEQYF
cdr3_nt: TGTGCCAGCAGCTCCCAGGGACAGGGTTGGTCCTACGAGCAGTACTTC

v_call: TRBV15
d_call: -
j_call: TRBJ1-5
clone_size: many
cdr3_aa: CATSPLESDQPQHF
cdr3_nt: TGTGCCACCAGCCCTCTGGAGTCCGATCAGCCCCAGCATTTT

v_call: TRBV2
d_call: -
j_call: TRBJ2-3
clone_size: -
cdr3_aa: CASMGRTYTFTDTQYF
cdr3_nt: TGTGCCAGCATGGGCAGAACCTACACTTTCACAGATACGCAGTATTTT

v_call: TRBV9
d_call: -
j_call: TRBJ2-5
clone_size: few
cdr3_aa: CASSVEGGQETQYF
cdr3_nt: TGTGCCAGCAGCGTAGAGGGCGGCCAAGAGACCCAGTACTTC

v_call: TRBV19
d_call: -
j_call: TRBJ1-2
clone_size: many
cdr3_aa: CASSIRTGYYGYTF
cdr3_nt: TGTGCCAGTAGTATTAGGACCGGTTATTATGGCTACACCTTC

v_call: TRBV20-1
d_call: TRBD2
j_call: TRBJ2-2
clone_size: few
cdr3_aa: CSARLAGGRGGELFF
cdr3_nt: TGCAGTGCTAGACTAGCGGGGGGCCGTGGCGGGGAGCTGTTTTTT

v_call: TRBV13
d_call: TRBD1
j_call: TRBJ1-1
clone_size: many
cdr3_aa: CASSLRPGQLNTEAFF
cdr3_nt: TGTGCCAGCAGCTTACGCCCGGGACAGCTGAACACTGAAGCTTTCTTT

v_call: TRBV7-3
d_call: TRBD1
j_call: TRBJ2-2
clone_size: few
cdr3_aa: CASSKSGTGTGELFF
cdr3_nt: TGTGCCAGCAGCAAATCCGGGACAGGGACCGGGGAGCTGTTTTTT

v_call: TRBV6-2/TRBV6-3
d_call: -
j_call: TRBJ2-7
clone_size: -
cdr3_aa: CASSYFRSSSSYEQYF
cdr3_nt: TGTGCCAGCAGTTACTTTCGGTCTTCCAGCTCCTACGAGCAGTACTTC